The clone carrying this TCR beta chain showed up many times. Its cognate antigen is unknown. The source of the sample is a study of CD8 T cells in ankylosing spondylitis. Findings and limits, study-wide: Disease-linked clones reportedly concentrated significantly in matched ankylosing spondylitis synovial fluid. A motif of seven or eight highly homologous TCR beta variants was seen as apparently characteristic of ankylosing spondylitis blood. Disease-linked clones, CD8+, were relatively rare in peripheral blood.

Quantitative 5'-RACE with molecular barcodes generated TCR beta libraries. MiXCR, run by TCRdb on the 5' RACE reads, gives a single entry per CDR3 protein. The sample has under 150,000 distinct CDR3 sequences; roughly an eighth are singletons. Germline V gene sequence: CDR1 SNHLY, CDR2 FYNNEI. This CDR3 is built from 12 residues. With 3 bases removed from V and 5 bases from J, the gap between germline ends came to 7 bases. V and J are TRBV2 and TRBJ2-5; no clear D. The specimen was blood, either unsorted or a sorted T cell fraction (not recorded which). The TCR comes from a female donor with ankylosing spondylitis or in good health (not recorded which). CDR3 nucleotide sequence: TGTGCCAGCAGTGAGGTTGGGGAGACCCAGTACTTC. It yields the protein CASSEVGETQYF.